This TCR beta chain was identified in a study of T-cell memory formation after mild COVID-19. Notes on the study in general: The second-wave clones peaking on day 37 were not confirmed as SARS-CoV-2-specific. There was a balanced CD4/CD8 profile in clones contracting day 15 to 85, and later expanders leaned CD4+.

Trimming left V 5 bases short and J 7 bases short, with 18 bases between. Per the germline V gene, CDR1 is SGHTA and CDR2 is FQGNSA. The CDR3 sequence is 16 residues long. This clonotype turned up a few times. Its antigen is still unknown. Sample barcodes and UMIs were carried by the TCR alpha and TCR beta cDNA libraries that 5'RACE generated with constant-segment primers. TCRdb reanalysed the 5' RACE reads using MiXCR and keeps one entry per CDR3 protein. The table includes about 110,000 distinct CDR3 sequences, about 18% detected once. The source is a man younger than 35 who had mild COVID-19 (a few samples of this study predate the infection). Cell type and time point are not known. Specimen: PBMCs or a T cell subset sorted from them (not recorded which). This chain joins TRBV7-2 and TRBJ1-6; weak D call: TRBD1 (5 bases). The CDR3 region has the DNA TGTGCCAGCAGCACGGGACTCCTGGGGGGGAATTCACCCCTCCACTTT. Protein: CASSTGLLGGNSPLHF.